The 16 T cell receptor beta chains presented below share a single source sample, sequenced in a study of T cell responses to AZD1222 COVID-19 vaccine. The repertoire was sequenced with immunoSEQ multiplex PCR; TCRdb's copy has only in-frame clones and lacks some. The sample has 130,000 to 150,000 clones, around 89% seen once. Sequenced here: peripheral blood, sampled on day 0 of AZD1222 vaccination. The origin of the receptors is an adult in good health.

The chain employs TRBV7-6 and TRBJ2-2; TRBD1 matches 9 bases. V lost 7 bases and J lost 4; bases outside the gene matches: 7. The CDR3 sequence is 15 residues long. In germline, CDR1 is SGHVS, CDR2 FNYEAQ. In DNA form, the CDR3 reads TGTGCCAGCAAGAGAGGGGGACAGGGCACCGGGGAGCTGTTTTTT. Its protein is CASKRGGQGTGELFF.

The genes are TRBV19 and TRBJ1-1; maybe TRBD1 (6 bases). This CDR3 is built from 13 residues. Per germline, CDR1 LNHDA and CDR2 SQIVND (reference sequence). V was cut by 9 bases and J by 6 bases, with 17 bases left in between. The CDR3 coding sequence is TGTGCCAGCAGATACACAGGGACCGCTGAAGCTTTCTTT. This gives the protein CASRYTGTAEAFF.

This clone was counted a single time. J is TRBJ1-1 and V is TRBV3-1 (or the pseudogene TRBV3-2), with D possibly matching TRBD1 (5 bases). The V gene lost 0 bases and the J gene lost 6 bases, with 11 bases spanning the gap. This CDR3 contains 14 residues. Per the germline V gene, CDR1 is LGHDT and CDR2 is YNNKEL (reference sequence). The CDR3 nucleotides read TGTGCCAGCAGCCAAGAGGGGTCGGGGGCTGAAGCTTTCTTT. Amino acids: CASSQEGSGAEAFF.

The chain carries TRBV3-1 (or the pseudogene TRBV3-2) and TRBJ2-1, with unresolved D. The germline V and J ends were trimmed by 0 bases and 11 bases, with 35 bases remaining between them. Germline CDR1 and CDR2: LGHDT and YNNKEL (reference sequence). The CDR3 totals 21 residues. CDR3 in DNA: TGTGCCAGCAGCCAAGAAAATAGCCGACGAACCGCCCACGTTAGGGCCCAGAAGCAGTTCTTC. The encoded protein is CASSQENSRRTAHVRAQKQFF.

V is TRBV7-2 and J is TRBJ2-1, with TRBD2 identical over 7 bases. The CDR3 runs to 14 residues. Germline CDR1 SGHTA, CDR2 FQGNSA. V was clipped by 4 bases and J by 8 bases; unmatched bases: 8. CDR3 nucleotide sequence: TGTGCCAGCAGCTCTTGGACTAGTTCCGATGAGCAGTTCTTC. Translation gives CASSSWTSSDEQFF.

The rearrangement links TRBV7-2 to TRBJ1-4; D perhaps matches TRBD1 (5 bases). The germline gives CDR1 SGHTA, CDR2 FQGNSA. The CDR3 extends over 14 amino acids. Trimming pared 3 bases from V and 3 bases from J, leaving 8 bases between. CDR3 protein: CASSLGGANEKLFF. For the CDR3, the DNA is TGTGCCAGCAGCTTGGGGGGGGCTAATGAAAAACTGTTTTTT.

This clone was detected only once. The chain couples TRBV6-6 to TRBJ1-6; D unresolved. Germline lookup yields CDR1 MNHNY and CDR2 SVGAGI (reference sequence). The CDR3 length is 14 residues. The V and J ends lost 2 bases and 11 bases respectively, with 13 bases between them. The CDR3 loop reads CASSYKTRDAPLHF. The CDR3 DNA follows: TGTGCCAGCAGTTACAAAACCCGGGATGCACCCCTCCACTTT.

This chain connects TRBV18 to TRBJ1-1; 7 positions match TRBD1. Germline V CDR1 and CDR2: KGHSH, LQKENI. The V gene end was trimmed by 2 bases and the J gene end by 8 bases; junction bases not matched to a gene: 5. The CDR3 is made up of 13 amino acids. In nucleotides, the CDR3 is TGTGCCAGCTCACCATTCTCAGGGGGGGAAGCTTTCTTT. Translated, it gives CASSPFSGGEAFF. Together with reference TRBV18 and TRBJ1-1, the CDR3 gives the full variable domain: NAGVMQNPRHLVRRRGQEARLRCSPMKGHSHVYWYRQLPEEGLKFMVYLQKENIIDESGMPKERFSAEFPKEGPSILRIQQVVRGDSAAYFCASSPFSGGEAFFGQGTRLTVV.

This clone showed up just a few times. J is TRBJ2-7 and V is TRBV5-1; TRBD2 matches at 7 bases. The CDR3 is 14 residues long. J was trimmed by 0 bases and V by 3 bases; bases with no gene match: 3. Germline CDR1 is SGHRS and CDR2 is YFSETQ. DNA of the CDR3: TGCGCCAGCAGCTCCGGGACTACCTCCTACGAGCAGTACTTC. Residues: CASSSGTTSYEQYF.

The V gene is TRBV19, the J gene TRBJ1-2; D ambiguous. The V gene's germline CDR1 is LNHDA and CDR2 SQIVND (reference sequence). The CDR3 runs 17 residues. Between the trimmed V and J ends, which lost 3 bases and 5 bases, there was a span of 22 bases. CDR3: CASSISGGGLERYGYTF. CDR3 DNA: TGTGCCAGTAGTATTTCCGGAGGCGGACTAGAGAGATATGGCTACACCTTC.

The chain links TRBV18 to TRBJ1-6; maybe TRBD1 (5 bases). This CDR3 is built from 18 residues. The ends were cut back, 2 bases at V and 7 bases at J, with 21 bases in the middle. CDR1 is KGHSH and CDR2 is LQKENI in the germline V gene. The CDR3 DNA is TGTGCCAGCTCACCAGTCCGACAAGTAGGGGTGGAGAATTCACCCCTCCACTTT. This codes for CASSPVRQVGVENSPLHF.

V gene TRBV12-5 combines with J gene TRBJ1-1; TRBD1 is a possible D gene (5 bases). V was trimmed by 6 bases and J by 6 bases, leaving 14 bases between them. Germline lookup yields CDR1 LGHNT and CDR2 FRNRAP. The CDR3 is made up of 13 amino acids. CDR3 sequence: CASGSRDLPEAFF. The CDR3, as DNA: TGTGCTAGTGGCTCCAGGGACCTCCCTGAAGCTTTCTTT.

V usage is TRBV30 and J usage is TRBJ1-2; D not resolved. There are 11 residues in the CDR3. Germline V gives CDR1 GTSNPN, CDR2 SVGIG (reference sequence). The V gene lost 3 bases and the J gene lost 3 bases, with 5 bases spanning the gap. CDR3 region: CAWRGDYGYTF. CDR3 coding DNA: TGTGCCTGGAGGGGCGACTATGGCTACACCTTC.

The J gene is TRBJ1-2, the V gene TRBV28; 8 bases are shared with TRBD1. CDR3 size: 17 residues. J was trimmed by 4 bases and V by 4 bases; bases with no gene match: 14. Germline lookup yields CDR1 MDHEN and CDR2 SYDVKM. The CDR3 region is CASSSRTGRERRYGYTF. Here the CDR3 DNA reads TGTGCCAGCAGTTCCCGGACAGGGAGGGAGAGACGCTATGGCTACACCTTC.

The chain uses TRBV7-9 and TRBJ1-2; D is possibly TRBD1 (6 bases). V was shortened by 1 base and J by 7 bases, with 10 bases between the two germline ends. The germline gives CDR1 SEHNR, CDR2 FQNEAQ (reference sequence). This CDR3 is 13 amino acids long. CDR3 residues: CASSLEGDSGYTF. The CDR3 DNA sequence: TGTGCCAGCAGCTTAGAGGGGGATTCTGGCTACACCTTC.

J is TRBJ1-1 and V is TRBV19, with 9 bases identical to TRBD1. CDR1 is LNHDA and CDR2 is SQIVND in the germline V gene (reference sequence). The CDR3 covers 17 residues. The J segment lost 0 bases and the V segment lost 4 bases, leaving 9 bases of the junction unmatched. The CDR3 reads CASSRLSGTGMNTEAFF. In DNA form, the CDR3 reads TGTGCCAGTAGTAGATTATCTGGGACAGGGATGAACACTGAAGCTTTCTTT.